Below, 25 T cell receptor beta chains from the same sample are listed, as sequenced in a study of CD4 and CD8 cells across lung adenocarcinoma regions. Each CDR3 protein gets one entry after TCRdb re-called the PCR reads with MiXCR. The table includes some 10,000 distinct CDR3 sequences, around half detected once. Material for sequencing was CD8+ T cells from the margin of a lung tumor. All receptors derive from a female donor with lung adenocarcinoma. The CD4 and CD8 labels of this study may be unreliable.

A note on this clonotype: This may stem from a read error, because a much larger clone lies one nucleotide away. The chain combines TRBV6-1 with TRBJ2-1; D is unclear. Near its end, the DNA agrees better with TRBJ2-7, so the J call may be wrong. The CDR3 totals 13 residues. Germline V CDR1 and CDR2: MNHNS, SASEGT. CDR3 residues: CATCPGSYNEQYF. The CDR3 DNA sequence: TGTGCCACCTGTCCTGGGTCCTACAATGAGCAGTACTTC.

The chain carries TRBV6-1 and TRBJ2-3; TRBD2 is a possible D gene (5 bases). CDR1 is MNHNS, CDR2 SASEGT, per germline. V was trimmed by 6 bases and J by 9 bases, leaving 19 bases between them. The CDR3 sequence is 14 residues long. The CDR3 here is CASRESWEKNTQYF. CDR3 DNA: TGTGCCAGCAGGGAATCGTGGGAGAAAAACACGCAGTATTTT.

Many counts were recorded for this clonotype. The J gene is TRBJ2-1, the V gene TRBV28; D unresolved. The DNA end is more similar to TRBJ2-7, so the J call may be wrong. Germline CDR1 reads MDHEN; CDR2 reads SYDVKM. The CDR3 totals 12 residues. CDR3 coding DNA: TGTGCCAGCAGCCCCCCGGGCTACGAGCAGTACTTC. Amino acid sequence: CASSPPGYEQYF.

This chain connects TRBV11-2 to TRBJ2-1, with 7 bases matching TRBD2. The germline V gene encodes CDR1 SGHAT and CDR2 FQNNGV. V lost 0 bases, J lost 10 bases, and 6 bases stayed unmatched. The CDR3 is 14 residues long. The chain's CDR3 is CASSLEAGVKEQFF. The DNA for the CDR3 is TGTGCCAGCAGCTTAGAGGCGGGAGTAAAAGAGCAGTTCTTC.

The chain has TRBV7-2 and TRBJ2-5, with 15 positions matching TRBD2. From germline, CDR1 is SGHTA and CDR2 FQGNSA. The CDR3 length is 18 residues. V trimming: 5 bases; J trimming: 4 bases; junction bases outside the gene matches: 11. CDR3 in amino acids: CASSSPGLAGGSLETQYF. As DNA, the CDR3 is TGTGCCAGCAGCAGCCCGGGACTAGCGGGAGGTTCACTAGAGACCCAGTACTTC.

V and J are TRBV4-1 and TRBJ1-2, with TRBD1 identical over 10 bases. From germline, CDR1 is MGHRA and CDR2 YSYEKL. The V segment lost 1 base and the J segment 7 bases; nucleotides outside the gene matches: 3. The CDR3 totals 14 residues. Here the CDR3 DNA reads TGCGCCAGCAGCCAAGTGGGACAGGGGCCTGGCTACACCTTC. It encodes CASSQVGQGPGYTF.

CDR3 nucleotide sequence: TGCAGTGCTAGGCCGGGAGGGAACACCGGGGAGCTGTTTTTT. Protein sequence: CSARPGGNTGELFF. The chain combines TRBV20-1 with TRBJ2-2; 7 bases are a match to TRBD2. V was clipped by 3 bases and J by 1 base; unmatched bases: 2. The CDR3 loop spans 14 amino acids. Germline values: CDR1 DFQATT, CDR2 SNEGSKA (reference sequence).

Points on this clonotype: This sequence may be a read error, since a much larger clone differs from it by one base. The chain couples TRBV5-1 to TRBJ2-2, with 11 nucleotides matching TRBD2. CDR1 SGHRS and CDR2 YFSETQ come from the germline V gene. The CDR3 runs 17 residues. Here the CDR3 reads CASSLEGTSGNTGELYF. The DNA for the CDR3 is TGCGCCAGCAGCTTGGAAGGGACTAGCGGTAACACCGGGGAGCTGTATTTT. The full variable domain, with the rest looked up from reference TRBV5-1 and TRBJ2-2, is KAGVTQTPRYLIKTRGQQVTLSCSPISGHRSVSWYQQTPGQGLQFLFEYFSETQRNKGNFPGRFSGRQFSNSRSEMNVSTLELGDSALYLCASSLEGTSGNTGELYFGEGSRLTVL.

The chain combines TRBV6-1 with TRBJ2-3; 9 bases match TRBD2. Germline loops: CDR1 MNHNS, CDR2 SASEGT. The V and J ends lost 6 bases and 11 bases, in that order; junction bases with no gene match: 9. CDR3 length: 13 residues. The CDR3 sequence: CASRWREGRGQYF. The CDR3 nucleotides are TGTGCCAGCAGATGGCGGGAGGGACGCGGGCAGTATTTT.

This clonotype turned up a few times. This rearrangement joins TRBV5-1 to TRBJ2-3; D remains ambiguous. This CDR3 region has 12 residues. V shed 4 bases and J shed 2 bases, with 5 bases lying between them. In germline, CDR1 is SGHRS, CDR2 YFSETQ. CDR3: CASSLDTDTQYF. In nucleotides, the CDR3 is TGCGCCAGCAGCCTAGACACAGATACGCAGTATTTT.

The V call is TRBV27, the J call TRBJ2-4; D not certain. The CDR3 sequence is 13 residues long. V was shortened by 6 bases and J by 13 bases, with 19 bases between the two germline ends. Germline assignment: CDR1 MNHEY and CDR2 SMNVEV (reference sequence). The DNA of the CDR3 is TGTGCCAGCAGGGGCTGTGTAGAAAAGATCCAGTACTTC. Translating gives CASRGCVEKIQYF.

The CDR3 loop reads CASSLDRWSDTQYF. CDR3 nucleotide sequence: TGTGCCAGCAGCTTAGATCGTTGGTCAGATACGCAGTATTTT. The rearrangement uses TRBV11-2 and TRBJ2-3; unclear D gene. V lost 0 bases to trimming and J lost 4 bases, with 8 bases between them. The length of the CDR3 is 14 residues. Germline V gene lookup returns CDR1 SGHAT and CDR2 FQNNGV.

The gene calls are TRBV6-1 and TRBJ2-1, with D possibly being TRBD2 (6 bases). This CDR3 has 17 residues. Trimming pared 0 bases from V and 0 bases from J, leaving 12 bases between. Germline V lookup: CDR1 MNHNS, CDR2 SASEGT. CDR3 protein: CASSEANPGSSYNEQFF. The CDR3 bases are TGTGCCAGCAGTGAAGCGAACCCCGGGAGCTCCTACAATGAGCAGTTCTTC.

In this sample, this clonotype turned up many times. The chain recombines TRBV10-3 with TRBJ1-1; no reliable D call. Germline V gives CDR1 ENHRY, CDR2 SYGVKD. Between the trimmed V and J ends, which lost 4 bases and 1 base, there was a span of 7 bases. This CDR3 is built from 13 residues. CDR3 loop: CAISGEANTEAFF. The DNA of the CDR3 is TGTGCCATCAGTGGTGAAGCGAACACTGAAGCTTTCTTT.

The rearrangement joins TRBV27 to TRBJ2-3; weak D call: TRBD2 (7 bases). TRBJ2-7 matches the DNA end more closely, so the J call is doubtful. This CDR3 is built from 15 residues. The germline V gene has CDR1 MNHEY and CDR2 SMNVEV (reference sequence). The CDR3 region has the DNA TGTGCCACGGGACGCGGGGGCAGGGAACAAGAGACGCAGTACTTC. Its translation: CATGRGGREQETQYF.

This clonotype was found a few times. The gene calls are TRBV6-1 and TRBJ1-2; D remains unclear. Germline-derived CDR1 and CDR2 are MNHNS and SASEGT. V was cut by 8 bases and J by 1 base, with 14 bases left in between. The CDR3 sequence is 14 residues long. The CDR3 here is CASPNPFGNYGYTF. CDR3 bases: TGTGCCAGCCCGAACCCGTTCGGTAACTATGGCTACACCTTC.

As to this clonotype: Relative to the germline gene, one junction end is altered; a read error may explain this. This chain connects TRBV27 to TRBJ2-4; no reliable D call. This CDR3 is built from 13 residues. CDR1 MNHEY and CDR2 SMNVEV come from the germline V gene (reference sequence). The CDR3 reads CASSLRVTDIQYF. The DNA for the CDR3 is TGTGCCAGCAGTTTACGAGTCACAGACATTCAGTACTTT.

This clonotype was seen repeatedly, ten times or more. The chain has TRBV6-5 and TRBJ2-7; TRBD1 agrees at 10 bases. The ends lost 2 bases at V and 3 bases at J; junction bases unmatched: 4. Germline CDR1 reads MNHEY; CDR2 reads SVGAGI. The CDR3 sequence is 15 residues long. The CDR3 loop is CASSYRGTGDYEQYV. The DNA of the CDR3 is TGTGCCAGCAGTTACCGGGGGACAGGGGACTACGAGCAGTACGTC.

Notes on this clonotype: A junction end diverges from the germline sequence, so it may reflect a read error. The chain couples TRBV10-2 to TRBJ2-3; a weak D match, TRBD2 (7 bases). The CDR3 has 15 residues. Germline V CDR1 and CDR2: WSHSY, SAAADI. The CDR3 DNA reads TGCGCCAGGGGTACGGGGGGACGGGACACAGATACCCAGTATTTT. Translated, it gives CARGTGGRDTDTQYF.

The chain combines TRBV6-1 with TRBJ2-4; the D gene is possibly TRBD1 (6 bases). The CDR3 spans 15 residues. V lost 8 bases, J lost 9 bases, and 23 bases lay in between. Germline V lookup: CDR1 MNHNS, CDR2 SASEGT. CDR3 region: CASGGAAQGSGIQYF. DNA for the CDR3: TGTGCCAGCGGGGGTGCTGCACAGGGCTCCGGCATTCAGTACTTC.

In its sample, this clonotype is medium-sized. This chain's CDR3 is CASSLVWGGQGGNEQFF. CDR3 nucleotide sequence: TGTGCCAGCAGCTTAGTGTGGGGGGGCCAGGGAGGCAATGAGCAGTTCTTC. The J gene is TRBJ2-1, the V gene TRBV7-2, with D maybe TRBD2 (7 bases). This CDR3 region has 17 residues. Trimming removed 1 base from V and 6 bases from J, with 19 bases in between. In germline, CDR1 is SGHTA, CDR2 FQGNSA.

Worth noting for this clonotype: One end of the junction fails to match germline, which may point to a read error. The rearrangement joins TRBV6-1 to TRBJ1-5, with TRBD1 identical over 10 bases. Germline CDR1 is MNHNS and CDR2 is SASEGT. The CDR3 sequence is 13 residues long. CDR3 amino acids: CASSVGQGPPQHF. In DNA, the CDR3 is TGTGCCAGCAGTGTGGGACAGGGGCCACCCCAGCACTTT.

V and J are TRBV5-1 and TRBJ2-2, with 14 bases identical to TRBD2. CDR1 SGHRS and CDR2 YFSETQ come from the germline V gene. CDR3 length: 18 residues. The ends lost 6 bases at V and 0 bases at J; junction bases unmatched: 7. The CDR3 sequence is CASTHGTSGRTNTGELFF. The CDR3 DNA reads as TGCGCCAGCACCCATGGGACTAGCGGGAGAACGAACACCGGGGAGCTGTTTTTT.

By share, this clonotype counts as large. The chain joins TRBV6-5 to TRBJ2-3, with D maybe TRBD2 (6 bases). Per the germline V gene, CDR1 is MNHEY and CDR2 is SVGAGI. The CDR3 contains 16 residues. The V and J ends lost 0 bases and 2 bases respectively, with 12 bases between them. The CDR3 reads CASSYSLAEFTDTQYF. In DNA form, the CDR3 reads TGTGCCAGCAGTTACTCATTAGCGGAGTTCACAGATACGCAGTATTTT.

By share, this clonotype counts as medium-sized (0.01 to 0.1%). The chain joins TRBV6-6 to TRBJ2-3; 9 bases fit TRBD2. V lost 4 bases, J lost 0 bases, and 2 bases stayed unmatched. Germline CDR1 MNHNY, CDR2 SVGAGI (reference sequence). The CDR3 has 15 residues. Here the CDR3 reads CASSWLAGSTDTQYF. In DNA form, the CDR3 reads TGTGCCAGCAGTTGGCTAGCGGGAAGCACAGATACGCAGTATTTT.